This T cell receptor beta chain derives from a study of CD8 T cells in Susac syndrome. Random hexamers were used to reverse transcribe about 0.45 to 1 ug of RNA. The CDR3 of TCR beta was amplified by immunoSEQ multiplex PCR across 54 Vbeta and 13 Jbeta. TCRdb independently ran MiXCR on the immunoSEQ multiplex PCR reads; one entry per CDR3 protein. This table has 40,000 to 55,000 distinct CDR3 sequences, 85% to 95% appearing once. The authors negatively isolated CD8+ and CD4+ T cells and FACS-enriched TEMRA cells. Source material: CD8+ T cells from PBMCs. This sequence was found in a human donor in good health.

CDR3 sequence reads: CASSHLQARTNTGELFF. The CDR3 coding sequence is TGTGCCAGCTCCCACCTTCAAGCGCGAACGAACACCGGGGAGCTGTTTTTT. The chain is built from TRBV18 and TRBJ2-2; D ambiguous. V was pared by 6 bases and J by 0 bases, with 17 bases between. The CDR3 is 17 residues long. The germline V gene encodes CDR1 KGHSH and CDR2 LQKENI.